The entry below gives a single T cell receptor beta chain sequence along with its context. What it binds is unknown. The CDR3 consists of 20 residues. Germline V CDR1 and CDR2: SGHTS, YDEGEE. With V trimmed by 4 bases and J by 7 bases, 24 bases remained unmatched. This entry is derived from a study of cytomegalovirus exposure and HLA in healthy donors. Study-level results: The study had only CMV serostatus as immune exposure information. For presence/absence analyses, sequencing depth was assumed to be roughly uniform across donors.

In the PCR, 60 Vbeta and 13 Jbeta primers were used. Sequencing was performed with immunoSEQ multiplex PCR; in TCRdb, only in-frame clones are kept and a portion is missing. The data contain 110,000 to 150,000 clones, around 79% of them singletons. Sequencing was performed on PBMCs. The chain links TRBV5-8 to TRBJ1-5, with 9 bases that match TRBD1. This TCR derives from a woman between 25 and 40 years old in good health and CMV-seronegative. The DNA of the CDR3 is TGTGCCAGCAGCCTGGTTTTCCGAAACACCGGGACAGGGTTTATCCAGCCCCAGCATTTT. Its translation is CASSLVFRNTGTGFIQPQHF.